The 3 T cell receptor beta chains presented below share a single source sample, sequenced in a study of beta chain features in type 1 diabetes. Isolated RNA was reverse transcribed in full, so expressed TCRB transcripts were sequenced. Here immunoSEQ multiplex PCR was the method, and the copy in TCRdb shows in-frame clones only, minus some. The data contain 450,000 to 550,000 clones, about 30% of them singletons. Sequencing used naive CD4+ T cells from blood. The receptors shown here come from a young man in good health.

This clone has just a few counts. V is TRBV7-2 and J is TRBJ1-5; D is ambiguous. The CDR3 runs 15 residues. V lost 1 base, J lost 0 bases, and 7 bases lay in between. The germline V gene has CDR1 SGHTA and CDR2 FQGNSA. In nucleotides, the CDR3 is TGTGCCAGCAGCTTAGTGGGTCTTAGCAATCAGCCCCAGCATTTT. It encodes CASSLVGLSNQPQHF.

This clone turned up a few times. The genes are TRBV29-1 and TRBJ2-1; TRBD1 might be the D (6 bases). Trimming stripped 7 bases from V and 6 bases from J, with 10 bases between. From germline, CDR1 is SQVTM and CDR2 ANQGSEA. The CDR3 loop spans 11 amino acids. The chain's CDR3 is CSAHRVNEQFF. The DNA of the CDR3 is TGCAGCGCGCACAGGGTCAATGAGCAGTTCTTC.

DNA for the CDR3: TGCAGCGCCAACCCCCTAGCTCGCACAGATACGCAGTATTTT. The encoded protein is CSANPLARTDTQYF. The V gene is TRBV29-1, the J gene TRBJ2-3; D is possibly TRBD2 (5 bases). CDR1 and CDR2 (germline): SQVTM, ANQGSEA. CDR3 length: 14 amino acids. V was clipped by 7 bases and J by 1 base, with 15 bases between them.